This paragraph reports one TCR beta chain. The target antigen is unknown. This CDR3 has 15 amino acids. In germline, CDR1 is SGHTA, CDR2 FQGNSA. V gave up 5 bases and J gave up 5 bases, with 15 bases separating them. Assay: immunoSEQ multiplex PCR; the TCRdb copy retains only in-frame clones and omits some. The data contain roughly 100,000 clones, 70% to 90% of them singletons. The sample is drawn from a study of OX40 agonist ivuxolimab in advanced cancers. At the level of the study: Checkpoint inhibitors had been given previously to roughly 40% of patients. Three individuals attained partial responses, comprising one hepatocellular carcinoma case and two cutaneous melanoma cases. Study results and limitations: CD8+ T cells averaged more expanded clones than CD4+. Determination of antigen specificity was not performed for the expanded peripheral T cells.

The genes are TRBV7-2 and TRBJ1-4; D gene unclear. The source material was CD4+ or CD8+ T cells sorted from blood, sampled in a trial of the OX40 agonist ivuxolimab. The receptor's source is an adult with an advanced solid tumor such as melanoma, head and neck, liver or kidney cancer. The CDR3 nucleotides read TGTGCCAGCAGCCCCCGAGGAGGGCTAAATGAAAAACTGTTTTTT. Protein: CASSPRGGLNEKLFF.